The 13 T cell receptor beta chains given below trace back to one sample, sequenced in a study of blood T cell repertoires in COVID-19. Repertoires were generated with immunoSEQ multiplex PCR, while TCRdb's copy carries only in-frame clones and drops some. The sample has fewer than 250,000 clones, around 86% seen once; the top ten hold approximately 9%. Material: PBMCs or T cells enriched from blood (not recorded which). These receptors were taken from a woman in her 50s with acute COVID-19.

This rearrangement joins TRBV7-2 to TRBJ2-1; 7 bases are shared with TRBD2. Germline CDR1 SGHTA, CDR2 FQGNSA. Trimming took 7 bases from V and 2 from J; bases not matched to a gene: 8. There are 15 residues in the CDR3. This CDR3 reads CASNSGTIPYNEQFF. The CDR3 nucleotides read TGTGCCAGCAACTCCGGGACTATTCCCTACAATGAGCAGTTCTTC.

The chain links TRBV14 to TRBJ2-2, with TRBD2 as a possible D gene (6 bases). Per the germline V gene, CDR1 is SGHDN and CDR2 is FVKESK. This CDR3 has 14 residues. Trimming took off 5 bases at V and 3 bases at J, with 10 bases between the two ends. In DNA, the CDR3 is TGTGCCAGCAGCGGGGCGGGATACACCGGGGAGCTGTTTTTT. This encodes CASSGAGYTGELFF.

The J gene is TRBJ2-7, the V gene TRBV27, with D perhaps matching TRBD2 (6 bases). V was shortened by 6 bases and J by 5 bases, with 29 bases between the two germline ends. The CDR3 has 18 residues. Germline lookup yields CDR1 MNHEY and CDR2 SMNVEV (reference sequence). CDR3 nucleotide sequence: TGTGCCAGCAGAGGTTCGGCTTTTTGGAGGGGACTCACGGACGAGCAGTACTTC. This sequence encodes CASRGSAFWRGLTDEQYF.

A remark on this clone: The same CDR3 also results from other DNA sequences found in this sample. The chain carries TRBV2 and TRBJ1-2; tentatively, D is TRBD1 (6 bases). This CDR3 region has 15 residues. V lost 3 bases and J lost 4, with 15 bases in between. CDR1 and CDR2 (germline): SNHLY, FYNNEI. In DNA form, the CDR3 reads TGTGCCAGCAGTGACTTCAGGGGACGTAGCTATGGCTACACCTTC. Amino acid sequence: CASSDFRGRSYGYTF.

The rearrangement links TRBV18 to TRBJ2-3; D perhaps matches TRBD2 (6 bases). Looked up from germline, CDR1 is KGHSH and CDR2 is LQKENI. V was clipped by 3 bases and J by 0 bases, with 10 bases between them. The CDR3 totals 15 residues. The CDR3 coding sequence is TGTGCCAGCTCACCGGGAGGTGGGAGCACAGATACGCAGTATTTT. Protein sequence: CASSPGGGSTDTQYF.

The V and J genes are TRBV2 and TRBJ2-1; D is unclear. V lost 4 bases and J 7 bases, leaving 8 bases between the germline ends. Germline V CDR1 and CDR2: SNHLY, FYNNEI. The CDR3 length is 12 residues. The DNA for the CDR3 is TGTGCCAGCAGTGTTGAGGTTAATGAGCAGTTCTTC. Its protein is CASSVEVNEQFF.

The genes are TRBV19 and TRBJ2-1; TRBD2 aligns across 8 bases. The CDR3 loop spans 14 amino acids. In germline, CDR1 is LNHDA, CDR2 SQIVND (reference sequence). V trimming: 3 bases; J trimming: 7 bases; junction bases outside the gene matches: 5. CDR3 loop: CASSMQGLVNEQFF. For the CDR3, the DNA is TGTGCCAGTAGTATGCAGGGACTAGTTAATGAGCAGTTCTTC.

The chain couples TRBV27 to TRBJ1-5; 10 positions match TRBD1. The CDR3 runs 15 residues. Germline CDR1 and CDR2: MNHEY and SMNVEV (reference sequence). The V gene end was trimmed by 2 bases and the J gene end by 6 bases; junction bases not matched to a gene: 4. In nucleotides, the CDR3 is TGTGCCAGCAGTTTAGGGACAGGGGATCCTCAGCCCCAGCATTTT. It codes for CASSLGTGDPQPQHF.

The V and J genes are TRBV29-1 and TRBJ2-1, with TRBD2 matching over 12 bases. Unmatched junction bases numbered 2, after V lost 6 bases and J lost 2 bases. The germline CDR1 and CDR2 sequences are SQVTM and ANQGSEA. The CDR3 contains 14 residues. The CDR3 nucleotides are TGCAGCGTGTCTAGCGGGAGGGCCTACAATGAGCAGTTCTTC. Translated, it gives CSVSSGRAYNEQFF.

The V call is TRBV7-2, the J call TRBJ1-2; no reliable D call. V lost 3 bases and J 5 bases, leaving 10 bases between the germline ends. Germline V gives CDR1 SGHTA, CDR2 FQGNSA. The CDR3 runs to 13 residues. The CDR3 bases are TGTGCCAGCAGCTTTCAGTTCGGGTATGGCTACACCTTC. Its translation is CASSFQFGYGYTF.

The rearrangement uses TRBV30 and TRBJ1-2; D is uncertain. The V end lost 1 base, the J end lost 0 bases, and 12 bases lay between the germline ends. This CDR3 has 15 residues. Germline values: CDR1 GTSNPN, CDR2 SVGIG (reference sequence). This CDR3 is CAWSGEIESNYGYTF. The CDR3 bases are TGTGCCTGGAGTGGAGAAATCGAATCTAACTATGGCTACACCTTC. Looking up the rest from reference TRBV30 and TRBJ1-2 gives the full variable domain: SQTIHQWPATLVQPVGSPLSLECTVEGTSNPNLYWYRQAAGRGLQLLFYSVGIGQISSEVPQNLSASRPQDRQFILSSKKLLLSDSGFYLCAWSGEIESNYGYTFGSGTRLTVV.

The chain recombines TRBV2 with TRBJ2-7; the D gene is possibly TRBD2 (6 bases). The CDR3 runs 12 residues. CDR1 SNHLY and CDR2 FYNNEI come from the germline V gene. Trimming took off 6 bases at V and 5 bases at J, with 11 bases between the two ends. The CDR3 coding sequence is TGTGCCAGCAGACCGGGAGAGGACGAGCAGTACTTC. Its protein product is CASRPGEDEQYF. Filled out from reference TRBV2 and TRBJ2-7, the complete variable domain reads EPEVTQTPSHQVTQMGQEVILRCVPISNHLYFYWYRQILGQKVEFLVSFYNNEISEKSEIFDDQFSVERPDGSNFTLKIRSTKLEDSAMYFCASRPGEDEQYFGPGTRLTVT.

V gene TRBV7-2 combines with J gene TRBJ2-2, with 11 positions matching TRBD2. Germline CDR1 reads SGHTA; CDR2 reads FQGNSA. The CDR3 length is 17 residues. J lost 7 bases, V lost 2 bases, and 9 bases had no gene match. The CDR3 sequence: CASSLKVRLAGYGELFF. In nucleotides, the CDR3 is TGTGCCAGCAGCTTAAAGGTCCGACTAGCGGGGTACGGGGAGCTGTTTTTT.